A selection of T cell receptor beta chains follows, all from one sample in a study of OX40 agonist ivuxolimab in advanced cancers. Sequenced by immunoSEQ multiplex PCR; TCRdb stores in-frame clones only, minus some. The repertoire holds about 77,000 clones, around 90% seen once, with roughly 5.8% in the top ten. The starting material was CD4+ or CD8+ T cells sorted from blood, obtained in a trial of the OX40 agonist ivuxolimab. These receptors originate from an adult with an advanced solid tumor such as melanoma, head and neck, liver or kidney cancer. The conserved cysteine and the conserved F or W are not part of the CDR3 here.

v_call,j_call,cdr3_aa
TRBV6-1,TRBJ1-6,ASSRPQNSPLH
TRBV9,TRBJ1-2,ASTYGDRDNYGYT
TRBV29-1,TRBJ2-7,SVVGGIYEQY
TRBV7-6,TRBJ2-4,ASSLSPQRDPVY
TRBV5-6,TRBJ2-5,ASSPGLAGETQY
TRBV30,TRBJ1-4,AWSAISVRAEKLF
TRBV19,TRBJ1-6,ASGYLGNSPLH
TRBV6-1,TRBJ2-6,ATIGLTVRANVLT
TRBV27,TRBJ2-1,ASRRAGGKQF
TRBV5-1,TRBJ2-7,ASSLEPFYEQY
TRBV28,TRBJ1-1,ASSRGLKDRAF
TRBV10-2,TRBJ2-7,ASRPGQSEQY
TRBV7-9,TRBJ2-2,ASSLIGLGRTGELF
TRBV9,TRBJ2-1,ASSVLEGVVGTSVYNEQF
TRBV5-1,TRBJ1-1,ASSLGRDGSEAF
TRBV28,TRBJ2-7,ASSPRVPYEQY
TRBV4-1,TRBJ2-6,ASRGGQSSGANVLT
TRBV15,TRBJ1-3,ATSRDQGSGNTIY
TRBV28,TRBJ2-1,ASSPSGSTYNEQF
TRBV28,TRBJ1-2,ASRPGTSWDYGYT
TRBV5-1,TRBJ2-5,ASSSIGSFQETQY
TRBV5-1,TRBJ2-3,ASIEGGISSTDTQY
TRBV5-1,TRBJ1-1,ASSETLSAEAF
TRBV5-1,TRBJ1-6,ASSAGDPYNSPLH
TRBV14,TRBJ1-2,ASSQDSIAGSYGYT
TRBV7-2,TRBJ2-1,ASSLSLAGYNEQF
TRBV6-5,TRBJ1-2,ASRPDSFYGYT
TRBV7-2,TRBJ2-7,ASSSVPLYEQY
TRBV9,TRBJ2-3,ASSEVPRGTDTQY
TRBV6-1,TRBJ1-5,ASSQFPQGYQPQH
TRBV27,TRBJ2-7,ASSLFIVLRQGFYEQY
TRBV5-1,TRBJ2-2,ASSLLSGRADTGELF
TRBV10-2,TRBJ1-5,ASSESGGSGDQPQH
TRBV2,TRBJ1-2,ASSEGGTQGYT
TRBV20-1,TRBJ2-3,SAKEGDTQY
TRBV27,TRBJ2-1,ASSLFRGGDYNEQF
TRBV19,TRBJ1-2,ASSVDRGRGGYT
TRBV5-1,TRBJ1-2,ASSAHQGMGYGYT
TRBV27,TRBJ2-2,ASILAGGPSTGELF
TRBV5-4,TRBJ2-5,ASSLVDQETQY
TRBV2,TRBJ2-7,ASSRETGAYEQY
TRBV7-2,TRBJ2-1,ASSSRDRGGNEQF
TRBV28,TRBJ2-1,ASSLTSGLSYNEQF
TRBV5-1,TRBJ2-7,ASSLGTGGRGQY
TRBV5-1,TRBJ2-4,ASSFRQGEDKNIQY
TRBV18,NA,ASSKESRNYEQY
TRBV5-4,TRBJ2-7,ASGGLAGAYEQY